The source of this TCR beta chain is a study of blood T cell repertoires in COVID-19. Libraries were prepared by immunoSEQ multiplex PCR; TCRdb keeps only in-frame clonotypes and omits some of them. The sample comprises approximately 140,000 clones, about 87% of which are singletons, and roughly 3.8% rests with the top ten. V was cut by 3 bases and J by 3 bases, with 8 bases left in between. The CDR3 is 13 amino acids. The sequenced sample was PBMCs or T cells enriched from blood (not recorded which). The sequence came from a man aged 45-60 years in a cohort exposed to, infected with or recovered from COVID-19 (not recorded which). The genes are TRBV12-3 or TRBV12-4 and TRBJ1-1, with a tentative D call TRBD1 (5 bases). The DNA of the CDR3 is TGTGCCAGCAGTTTGGGGCAGTACACTGAAGCTTTCTTT. Its protein product is CASSLGQYTEAFF.